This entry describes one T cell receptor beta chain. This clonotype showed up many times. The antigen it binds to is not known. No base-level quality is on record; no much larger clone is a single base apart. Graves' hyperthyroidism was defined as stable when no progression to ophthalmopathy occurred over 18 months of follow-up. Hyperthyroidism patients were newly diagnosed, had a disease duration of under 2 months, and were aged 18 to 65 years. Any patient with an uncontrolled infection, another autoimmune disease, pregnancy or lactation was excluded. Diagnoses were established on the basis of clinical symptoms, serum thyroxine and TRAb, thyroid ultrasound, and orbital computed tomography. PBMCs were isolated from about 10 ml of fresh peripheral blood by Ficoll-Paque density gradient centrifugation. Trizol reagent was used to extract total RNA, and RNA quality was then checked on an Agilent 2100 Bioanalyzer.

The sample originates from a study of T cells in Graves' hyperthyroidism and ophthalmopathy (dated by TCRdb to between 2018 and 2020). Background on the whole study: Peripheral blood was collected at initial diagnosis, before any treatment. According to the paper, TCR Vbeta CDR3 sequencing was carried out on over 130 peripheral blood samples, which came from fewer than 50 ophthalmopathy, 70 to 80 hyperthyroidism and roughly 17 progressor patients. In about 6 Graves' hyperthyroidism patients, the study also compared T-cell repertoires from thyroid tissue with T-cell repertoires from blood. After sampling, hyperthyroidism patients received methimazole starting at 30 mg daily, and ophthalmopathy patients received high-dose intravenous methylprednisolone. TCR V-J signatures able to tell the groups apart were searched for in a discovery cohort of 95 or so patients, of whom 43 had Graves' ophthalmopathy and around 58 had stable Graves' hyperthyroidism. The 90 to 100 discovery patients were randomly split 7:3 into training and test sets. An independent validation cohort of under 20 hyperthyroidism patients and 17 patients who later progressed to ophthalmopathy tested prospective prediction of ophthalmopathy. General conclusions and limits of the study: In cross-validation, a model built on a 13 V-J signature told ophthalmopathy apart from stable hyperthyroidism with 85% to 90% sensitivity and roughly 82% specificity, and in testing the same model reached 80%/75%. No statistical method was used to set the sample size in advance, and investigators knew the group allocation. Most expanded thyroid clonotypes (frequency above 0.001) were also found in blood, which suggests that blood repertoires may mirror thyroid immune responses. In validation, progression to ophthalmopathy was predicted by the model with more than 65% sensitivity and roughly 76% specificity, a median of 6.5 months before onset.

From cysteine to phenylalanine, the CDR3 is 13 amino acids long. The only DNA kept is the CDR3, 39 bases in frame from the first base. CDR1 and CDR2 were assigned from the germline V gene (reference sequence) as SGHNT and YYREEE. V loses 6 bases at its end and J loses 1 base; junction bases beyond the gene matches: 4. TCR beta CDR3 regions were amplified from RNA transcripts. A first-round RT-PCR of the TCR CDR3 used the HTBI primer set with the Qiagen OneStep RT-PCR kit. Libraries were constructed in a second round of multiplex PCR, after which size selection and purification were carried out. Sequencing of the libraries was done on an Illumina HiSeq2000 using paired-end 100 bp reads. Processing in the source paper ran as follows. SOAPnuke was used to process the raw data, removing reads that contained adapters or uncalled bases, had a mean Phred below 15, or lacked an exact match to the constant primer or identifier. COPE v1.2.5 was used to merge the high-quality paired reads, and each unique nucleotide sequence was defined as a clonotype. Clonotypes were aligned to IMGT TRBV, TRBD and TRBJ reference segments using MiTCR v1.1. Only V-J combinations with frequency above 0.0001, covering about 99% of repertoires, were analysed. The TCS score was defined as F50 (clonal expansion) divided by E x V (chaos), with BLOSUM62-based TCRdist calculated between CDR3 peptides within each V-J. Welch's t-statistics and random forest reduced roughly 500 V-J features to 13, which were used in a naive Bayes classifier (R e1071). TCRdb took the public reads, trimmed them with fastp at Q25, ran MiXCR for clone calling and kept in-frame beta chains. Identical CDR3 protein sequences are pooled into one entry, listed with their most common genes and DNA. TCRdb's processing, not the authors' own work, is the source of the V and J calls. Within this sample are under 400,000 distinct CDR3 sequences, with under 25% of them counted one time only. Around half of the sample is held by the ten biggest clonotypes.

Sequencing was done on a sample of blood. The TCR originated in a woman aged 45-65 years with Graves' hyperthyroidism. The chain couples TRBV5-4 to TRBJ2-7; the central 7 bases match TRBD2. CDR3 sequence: CASKGRGSYEQYF. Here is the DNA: TGTGCCAGCAAGGGGAGGGGATCCTACGAGCAGTACTTC.